A single sample is the source of the 32 T cell receptor beta chains below, sequenced in a study of T-cell reconstitution after alpha-beta-depleted transplantation in children. Molecular barcoding with unique molecular identifiers was used for the TCRbeta library. TCRdb reprocessed the PCR reads with MiXCR, giving one entry per CDR3 protein. The sample lists about a million distinct CDR3 sequences; less than 30% were seen once. This sample comprised PBMCs, mostly from graft donor cells, obtained 360 days after TCRalphabeta/CD19-depleted stem cell transplant. These receptors were taken from a boy in the first two years of life who had a stem cell transplant for SCID, so the T cells may come from the graft donor.

The rearrangement joins TRBV4-1 to TRBJ2-7, with D possibly TRBD2 on 6 matching bases. This CDR3 is built from 16 residues. Trimming stripped 0 bases from V and 1 base from J, with 13 bases between. Germline loops: CDR1 MGHRA, CDR2 YSYEKL. CDR3 nucleotide sequence: TGCGCCAGCAGCCAAGATAGAGAGGAGGGATCCTACGAGCAGTACTTC. Translating it yields CASSQDREEGSYEQYF.

This clonotype was counted at least ten times. This sequence joins TRBV9 and TRBJ2-7, with D hard to call. Germline V gene data show CDR1 as SGDLS and CDR2 as YYNGEE. The V gene lost 2 bases and the J gene lost 0 bases, with 6 bases spanning the gap. The length of the CDR3 is 13 residues. As DNA, the CDR3 is TGTGCCAGCAGCGTGATCCCCTCCTACGAGCAGTACTTC. This codes for CASSVIPSYEQYF.

The V and J genes are TRBV4-1 and TRBJ2-4; D may be TRBD1 (5 bases). V lost 4 bases and J 1 base, leaving 20 bases between the germline ends. Germline V gene data show CDR1 as MGHRA and CDR2 as YSYEKL. The CDR3 runs to 18 residues. The CDR3 is CASSPPIWGDPAKNIQYF. CDR3 in DNA: TGCGCCAGCAGCCCACCTATTTGGGGCGATCCCGCCAAAAACATTCAGTACTTC.

This clonotype was picked up one time. The chain carries TRBV9 and TRBJ2-7; maybe TRBD1 (5 bases). CDR1 is SGDLS and CDR2 is YYNGEE in the germline V gene. Trimming cost V 2 bases and J 7 bases, with 16 bases left between them. The CDR3 is 14 amino acids. The CDR3 loop is CASSVTDSAWEQYF. The CDR3 region has the DNA TGTGCCAGCAGCGTCACCGACAGTGCCTGGGAGCAGTACTTC.

The chain links TRBV20-1 to TRBJ1-2, with a tentative D call TRBD1 (6 bases). V lost 5 bases, J lost 4 bases, and 11 bases lay in between. The CDR3 extends over 12 amino acids. The germline gives CDR1 DFQATT, CDR2 SNEGSKA (reference sequence). The CDR3 region has the DNA TGCAGTGCTCACAGGGCACCCTATGGCTACACCTTC. It yields the protein CSAHRAPYGYTF.

This clonotype has only a few counts. V usage is TRBV19 and J usage is TRBJ2-3; the D is unclear. CDR3 length: 14 residues. Per the germline V gene, CDR1 is LNHDA and CDR2 is SQIVND (reference sequence). Trimming took off 5 bases at V and 0 bases at J, with 9 bases between the two ends. The CDR3 nucleotides are TGTGCCAGTAGTGGGCAGCGCAGCACAGATACGCAGTATTTT. Translated: CASSGQRSTDTQYF.

This clonotype was seen more than once but under ten times. This chain uses TRBV6-5 with TRBJ1-5, with D unresolved. Germline CDR1 is MNHEY and CDR2 is SVGAGI. This CDR3 contains 14 residues. With 4 bases removed from V and 0 bases from J, the gap between germline ends came to 7 bases. The CDR3 bases are TGTGCCAGCAGTTCGGCCCTTAGCAATCAGCCCCAGCATTTT. Encoded protein: CASSSALSNQPQHF.

This clonotype came up many times. V gene TRBV12-3 or TRBV12-4 combines with J gene TRBJ1-3; no clear D gene. Between the trimmed V and J ends, which lost 5 bases and 0 bases, there was a span of 5 bases. The CDR3 extends over 13 amino acids. This chain's CDR3 is CASSPYSGNTIYF. CDR3 nucleotides: TGTGCCAGCAGTCCCTACTCTGGAAACACCATATATTTT.

The V gene is TRBV15, the J gene TRBJ1-5; TRBD1 might be the D (6 bases). The CDR3 has 16 residues. CDR1 is LNHNV, CDR2 YYDKDF, per germline (reference sequence). Trimming shortened V by 0 bases and J by 7 bases, and 16 bases separated the two germline ends. CDR3 protein: CATSRDGSGVRQPQHF. As DNA, the CDR3 is TGTGCCACCAGCAGAGATGGGTCAGGGGTAAGGCAGCCCCAGCATTTT.

V gene TRBV7-2 combines with J gene TRBJ1-2; TRBD1 aligns across 9 bases. The germline gives CDR1 SGHTA, CDR2 FQGNSA. With 5 bases clipped from V and 7 bases from J, the junction kept 8 bases outside the gene matches. The CDR3 totals 14 residues. The CDR3 region is CASSVRQGGRGYTF. CDR3 DNA: TGTGCCAGCAGCGTCAGACAGGGGGGCCGTGGCTACACCTTC.

The V call is TRBV12-3 or TRBV12-4, the J call TRBJ1-1; perhaps TRBD1 as D (6 bases). Trimming removed 5 bases from V and 2 bases from J, with 15 bases in between. The CDR3 is 15 residues long. The CDR3 reads CASSPQRDINTEAFF. In DNA, the CDR3 is TGTGCCAGCAGTCCTCAGAGGGACATAAACACTGAAGCTTTCTTT.

The CDR3 DNA sequence: TGTGCCAGCAGTCCCCCACACACAGATACGCAGTATTTT. As protein: CASSPPHTDTQYF. This chain connects TRBV13 to TRBJ2-3; D unresolved. The CDR3 is made up of 13 amino acids. Germline CDR1 is PRHDT and CDR2 is FYEKMQ (reference sequence). V was clipped by 6 bases and J by 2 bases, with 9 bases between them.

This clonotype was seen a handful of times. The rearrangement links TRBV7-2 to TRBJ2-1; D call uncertain. V was shortened by 1 base and J by 6 bases, with 10 bases between the two germline ends. This CDR3 is built from 14 residues. The germline V gene encodes CDR1 SGHTA and CDR2 FQGNSA. The DNA for the CDR3 is TGTGCCAGCAGCTTAGACTGGCGAGGCAATGAGCAGTTCTTC. Its protein is CASSLDWRGNEQFF.

The J gene is TRBJ2-7, the V gene TRBV20-1; tentatively, D is TRBD1 or TRBD2 (5 bases each). This CDR3 has 15 amino acids. Looked up from germline, CDR1 is DFQATT and CDR2 is SNEGSKA (reference sequence). Trimming removed 0 bases from V and 6 bases from J, with 18 bases in between. DNA for the CDR3: TGCAGTGCTAGAGATCCCCTCGGTCCGGGGCTCGAGCAGTACTTC. As protein: CSARDPLGPGLEQYF.

The V gene is TRBV4-1, the J gene TRBJ1-1, with D possibly TRBD1 on 6 matching bases. CDR1 is MGHRA, CDR2 YSYEKL, per germline. The CDR3 is 18 amino acids. V lost 0 bases and J 6 bases, leaving 23 bases between the germline ends. Here the CDR3 reads CASSQDQSTGRSRPEAFF. The CDR3 nucleotides are TGCGCCAGCAGCCAAGATCAATCGACAGGTCGTTCGAGACCTGAAGCTTTCTTT.

The CDR3 loop reads CASSPLAGQPYEQYF. In DNA form, the CDR3 reads TGTGCCAGCAGCCCACTAGCGGGGCAACCCTACGAGCAGTACTTC. The J gene is TRBJ2-7, the V gene TRBV28; 10 positions agree with TRBD2. From germline, CDR1 is MDHEN and CDR2 SYDVKM. V shed 6 bases and J 2 bases; nucleotides not matched to a gene: 7. The CDR3 covers 15 residues.

The rearrangement joins TRBV7-2 to TRBJ1-6; no clear D gene. The CDR3 has 15 amino acids. V shed 3 bases and J shed 6 bases, with 12 bases lying between them. The germline V gene has CDR1 SGHTA and CDR2 FQGNSA. The CDR3 nucleotides are TGTGCCAGCAGCTTTAAGGCAGACGCTAATTCACCCCTCCACTTT. Translated, it gives CASSFKADANSPLHF.

The chain combines TRBV5-1 with TRBJ2-7; D unresolved. Germline V gives CDR1 SGHRS, CDR2 YFSETQ. V shed 3 bases and J shed 3 bases, with 10 bases lying between them. The CDR3 has 13 amino acids. The DNA of the CDR3 is TGCGCCAGCAGCTCCCCGGACGGCTACGAGCAGTACTTC. It codes for CASSSPDGYEQYF.

In its sample, this clonotype was seen a few times. The CDR3 coding sequence is TGCGCCAGCGGAGAAGGGGCAACCGGGGAGCTGTTTTTT. This translates into CASGEGATGELFF. The gene calls are TRBV4-1 and TRBJ2-2; D is possibly TRBD1 (5 bases). The V end lost 8 bases, the J end lost 5 bases, and 12 bases lay between the germline ends. Per germline, CDR1 MGHRA and CDR2 YSYEKL. This CDR3 is built from 13 residues.

This clonotype was found a few times. The V gene is TRBV29-1, the J gene TRBJ1-2; the D is unclear. The CDR3 loop spans 12 amino acids. Germline CDR1 SQVTM, CDR2 ANQGSEA. V was trimmed by 7 bases and J by 1 base, leaving 10 bases between them. The CDR3 DNA reads TGCAGCGCCCGAACGGATAACTATGGCTACACCTTC. It is translated as CSARTDNYGYTF. Full variable domain (outside the CDR3, taken from reference TRBV29-1 and TRBJ1-2): SAVISQKPSRDICQRGTSLTIQCQVDSQVTMMFWYRQQPGQSLTLIATANQGSEATYESGFVIDKFPISRPNLTFSTLTVSNMSPEDSSIYLCSARTDNYGYTFGSGTRLTVV.

The chain employs TRBV11-2 and TRBJ2-7; TRBD2 matches 10 bases. This CDR3 comprises 19 residues. V shed 2 bases and J 2 bases; nucleotides not matched to a gene: 15. CDR1 and CDR2 (germline): SGHAT, FQNNGV. The CDR3: CASSLLTLSTSGFPYEQYF. DNA of the CDR3: TGTGCCAGCAGCTTATTAACACTGTCGACTAGCGGGTTCCCCTACGAGCAGTACTTC.

This clonotype has just a few counts. The chain couples TRBV7-2 to TRBJ1-3, with D unresolved. The V gene's germline CDR1 is SGHTA and CDR2 FQGNSA. The CDR3 spans 12 residues. Trimming pared 2 bases from V and 4 bases from J, leaving 3 bases between. The CDR3 DNA reads TGTGCCAGCAGCTTAAAGGGAAACACCATATATTTT. Translating gives CASSLKGNTIYF. The complete variable domain, with remaining parts taken from reference TRBV7-2 and TRBJ1-3, reads GAGVSQSPSNKVTEKGKDVELRCDPISGHTALYWYRQSLGQGLEFLIYFQGNSAPDKSGLPSDRFSAERTGGSVSTLTIQRTQQEDSAVYLCASSLKGNTIYFGEGSWLTVV.

This clonotype was detected a few times. J is TRBJ1-1 and V is TRBV10-3; D is perhaps TRBD1 (5 bases). V lost 0 bases and J 2 bases, leaving 10 bases between the germline ends. Germline CDR1 is ENHRY and CDR2 is SYGVKD. The CDR3 contains 15 residues. The CDR3 sequence is CAISESPGINTEAFF. The CDR3 region has the DNA TGTGCCATCAGTGAGTCTCCAGGGATAAACACTGAAGCTTTCTTT.

The sample holds a few counts of this clonotype. The V call is TRBV20-1, the J call TRBJ1-5, with D unresolved. Between the trimmed V and J ends, which lost 3 bases and 5 bases, there was a span of 8 bases. The CDR3 consists of 12 residues. Germline CDR1 and CDR2: DFQATT and SNEGSKA (reference sequence). The CDR3 region is CSASRGYQPQHF. CDR3 bases: TGCAGTGCTAGCCGCGGTTATCAGCCCCAGCATTTT.

The chain combines TRBV5-6 with TRBJ2-7, with no clear D. The length of the CDR3 is 11 residues. V was shortened by 7 bases and J by 3 bases, with 8 bases between the two germline ends. Looked up from germline, CDR1 is SGHDT and CDR2 is YYEEEE. The CDR3 loop is CASQDGYEQYF. The CDR3 DNA reads TGTGCCAGCCAAGACGGCTACGAGCAGTACTTC.

The table lists this clonotype with a few counts. The V call is TRBV20-1, the J call TRBJ2-5; TRBD2 aligns across 14 bases. CDR3 length: 18 residues. Per germline, CDR1 DFQATT and CDR2 SNEGSKA (reference sequence). V gave up 6 bases and J gave up 0 bases; unmatched junction bases: 12. DNA of the CDR3: TGCAGTGCAACACGGGGACTAGCGGGGGCTCAGTACCAAGAGACCCAGTACTTC. It is translated as CSATRGLAGAQYQETQYF.

V usage is TRBV6-2 or TRBV6-3 and J usage is TRBJ2-6; D remains unclear. This CDR3 region has 20 residues. V dropped 4 bases and J dropped 0 bases, with 22 bases sitting between them. The germline V gene has CDR1 MNHEY and CDR2 SVGEGT. In nucleotides, the CDR3 is TGTGCCAGCAGTTTACTCCTGGCAGGCCAAAAACTCTCTGGGGCCAACGTCCTGACTTTC. It codes for CASSLLLAGQKLSGANVLTF.

The chain is built from TRBV4-1 and TRBJ2-7; D unclear. V shed 4 bases and J shed 1 base, with 17 bases lying between them. Germline CDR1 is MGHRA and CDR2 is YSYEKL. CDR3 length: 16 amino acids. The CDR3 region has the DNA TGCGCCAGCAGCCCAACGGCCGCTTCAATTTCCTACGAGCAGTACTTC. Translation: CASSPTAASISYEQYF.

The chain has TRBV20-1 and TRBJ1-2; D gene ambiguous. This CDR3 contains 14 residues. Germline V gene data show CDR1 as DFQATT and CDR2 as SNEGSKA (reference sequence). Between the trimmed V and J ends, which lost 4 bases and 2 bases, there was a span of 14 bases. CDR3 residues: CSAMVWPLNYGYTF. The CDR3 DNA follows: TGCAGTGCTATGGTGTGGCCCCTCAACTATGGCTACACCTTC.

This chain connects TRBV12-3 or TRBV12-4 to TRBJ2-6, with TRBD1 identical over 7 bases. CDR3 length: 20 residues. V was clipped by 3 bases and J by 0 bases; unmatched bases: 14. The DNA for the CDR3 is TGTGCCAGCAGTTTGACCGGGACAGTCATCGCTTCCTCTGGGGCCAACGTCCTGACTTTC. Amino acid sequence: CASSLTGTVIASSGANVLTF.

CDR3 sequence: CATSDSGTPGANVLTF. For the CDR3, the DNA is TGTGCCACCAGTGATTCCGGGACCCCTGGGGCCAACGTCCTGACTTTC. The J gene is TRBJ2-6, the V gene TRBV24-1; D is perhaps TRBD1 or TRBD2 (5 bases each). CDR1 is KGHDR, CDR2 SFDVKD, per germline. This CDR3 is built from 16 residues. Trimming took off 2 bases at V and 2 bases at J, with 9 bases between the two ends.

This chain links TRBV5-1 with TRBJ1-4, with 7 bases matching TRBD1. CDR3 size: 14 residues. The trim removed 4 bases at V and 8 bases at J, leaving 8 bases unmatched. Germline CDR1 reads SGHRS; CDR2 reads YFSETQ. CDR3 sequence: CASSNRQGGEKLFF. The CDR3 nucleotides are TGCGCCAGCAGCAACCGACAGGGTGGGGAAAAACTGTTTTTT.